Below are 8 T cell receptor beta chains sequenced from a single sample in a study of T cell responses to AZD1222 COVID-19 vaccine. Sequencing was performed with immunoSEQ multiplex PCR; in TCRdb, only in-frame clones are kept and a portion is missing. The repertoire has roughly 140,000 clones, more than 80% of them found once; the top ten carry around 1.5%. The source material was peripheral blood, sampled on day 0 of AZD1222 vaccination. Receptors were obtained from an adult in good health.

The V gene is TRBV28, the J gene TRBJ2-7; D is possibly TRBD1 (5 bases). Deletions cut 3 bases from V and 6 bases from J, with 18 bases between. From germline, CDR1 is MDHEN and CDR2 SYDVKM. The CDR3 runs to 15 residues. CDR3 protein: CASSLVSGPQLEQYF. The CDR3 region has the DNA TGTGCCAGCAGTTTGGTCTCAGGGCCACAACTCGAGCAGTACTTC.

This clone was detected only a few times. This chain links TRBV24-1 with TRBJ2-1, with 10 positions matching TRBD1. The CDR3 contains 17 residues. Germline values: CDR1 KGHDR, CDR2 SFDVKD. V trimming: 3 bases; J trimming: 0 bases; junction bases outside the gene matches: 4. CDR3: CATSDGGQGSSYNEQFF. CDR3 DNA: TGTGCCACCAGTGATGGGGGACAGGGGTCCTCCTACAATGAGCAGTTCTTC.

This clone was found once. J is TRBJ2-3 and V is TRBV5-1; the D gene is possibly TRBD2 (6 bases). The CDR3 totals 15 residues. V lost 5 bases, J lost 0 bases, and 13 bases lay in between. Germline V lookup: CDR1 SGHRS, CDR2 YFSETQ. In DNA, the CDR3 is TGCGCCAGCAGTCCGGGAGTTCTTAGCACAGATACGCAGTATTTT. Its protein product is CASSPGVLSTDTQYF.

This clone was seen a single time. V and J are TRBV18 and TRBJ1-1, with 7 bases that match TRBD1. Per the germline V gene, CDR1 is KGHSH and CDR2 is LQKENI. With V trimmed by 5 bases and J by 0 bases, 6 bases remained unmatched. The CDR3 has 15 residues. CDR3: CASSGPGQMNTEAFF. In DNA form, the CDR3 reads TGTGCCAGCTCAGGTCCGGGACAGATGAACACTGAAGCTTTCTTT.

The CDR3 DNA sequence: TGCGCCAGCAGCCAAGGGGTTGGGCAACATAGCAATCAGCCCCAGCATTTT. Its protein is CASSQGVGQHSNQPQHF. V and J are TRBV4-1 and TRBJ1-5; no clear D gene. V was shortened by 1 base and J by 0 bases, with 13 bases between the two germline ends. The V gene's germline CDR1 is MGHRA and CDR2 YSYEKL. CDR3 length: 17 residues.

The chain couples TRBV19 to TRBJ1-1; D possibly corresponds to TRBD1 (5 bases). Trimming pared 5 bases from V and 5 bases from J, leaving 21 bases between. The CDR3 contains 16 residues. Germline-derived CDR1 and CDR2 are LNHDA and SQIVND (reference sequence). Here the CDR3 DNA reads TGTGCCAGTAGTTCCCGACAGAGAGTACAGGATACTGAAGCTTTCTTT. Protein sequence: CASSSRQRVQDTEAFF.

The chain links TRBV5-1 to TRBJ2-2; tentative D call: TRBD1 (5 bases). The CDR3 is 16 residues long. V lost 0 bases and J lost 4, with 13 bases in between. Germline values: CDR1 SGHRS, CDR2 YFSETQ. In DNA form, the CDR3 reads TGCGCCAGCAGCTTGGCTCCCCTAGGGGTCACCGGGGAGCTGTTTTTT. Its translation: CASSLAPLGVTGELFF.

The CDR3 is CASRPQGVGYEQYF. CDR3 DNA sequence: TGTGCCAGCAGACCTCAGGGGGTTGGGTACGAGCAGTACTTC. J is TRBJ2-7 and V is TRBV27; 7 bases are a match to TRBD1. CDR1 MNHEY and CDR2 SMNVEV come from the germline V gene (reference sequence). The V gene end was trimmed by 6 bases and the J gene end by 4 bases; junction bases not matched to a gene: 9. This CDR3 spans 14 amino acids.